The clone carrying this TCR beta chain was recorded only once. Its antigen is as yet unknown. This sample was included in a study of shared clonotypes between healthy human individuals. Study context: Each donor's CD4 naive and CD4 memory cells filled three plates apiece, CD8 naive two, and CD8 memory one. Study-wide results and caveats: Among the subsets, naive ones generally showed larger estimated richness than memory ones.

Deep-level settings were used for running the assay. Profiling relied on immunoSEQ multiplex PCR, and the TCRdb table lists in-frame clones only, not all of them. The sample lists roughly 600,000 clones, more than 95% occurring once. CD8 cells regarded as naive lacked CD45RO, were positively chosen for CCR7, and omitted terminally differentiated effector memory CD45RA+ cells. Germline V CDR1 and CDR2: SGHRS, YFSETQ. Trimming removed 1 base from V and 10 bases from J, with 15 bases in between. The CDR3 is made up of 14 amino acids. The V and J genes are TRBV5-1 and TRBJ1-5; D remains ambiguous. Sequenced: naive CD8+ T cells sorted from blood. This receptor was obtained from a man aged 30 to 45 in good health. The CDR3 protein is CASSLRSGGEPQHF. The CDR3 region has the DNA TGCGCCAGCAGCTTGAGGAGCGGCGGGGAACCCCAGCATTTT.